A single sample gave rise to the 30 T cell receptor beta chains below, sequenced in a study of T cell responses to AZD1222 COVID-19 vaccine. The method was immunoSEQ multiplex PCR; TCRdb's version includes in-frame clones alone and lacks a portion of them. The sample carries some 60,000 clones, approximately 80% recorded once. Here the sequenced sample was peripheral blood, taken 28 days after the second AZD1222 dose. The receptors shown here come from an adult who received the AZD1222 COVID-19 vaccine.

This clone occurred a few times. The chain recombines TRBV27 with TRBJ2-7; weak D call: TRBD1 (6 bases). CDR3 length equals 14 residues. V shed 0 bases and J shed 3 bases, with 9 bases lying between them. Germline-derived CDR1 and CDR2 are MNHEY and SMNVEV (reference sequence). CDR3 amino acids: CASSLSGTIYEQYF. CDR3 coding DNA: TGTGCCAGCAGTTTATCGGGGACAATCTACGAGCAGTACTTC.

This clone appeared once. V and J are TRBV19 and TRBJ1-5; D is perhaps TRBD1 (5 bases). This CDR3 is built from 14 residues. Germline lookup yields CDR1 LNHDA and CDR2 SQIVND (reference sequence). Trimming pared 9 bases from V and 6 bases from J, leaving 18 bases between. DNA for the CDR3: TGTGCCAGCCATTTCCCGGGGACGGGTCAGCCCCAGCATTTT. Translated: CASHFPGTGQPQHF. Full variable domain (remainder filled in from reference TRBV19 and TRBJ1-5): DGGITQSPKYLFRKEGQNVTLSCEQNLNHDAMYWYRQDPGQGLRLIYYSQIVNDFQKGDIAEGYSVSREKKESFPLTVTSAQKNPTAFYLCASHFPGTGQPQHFGDGTRLSIL.

The chain has TRBV27 and TRBJ2-3; TRBD1 agrees at 10 bases. Germline assignment: CDR1 MNHEY and CDR2 SMNVEV (reference sequence). V trimming: 5 bases; J trimming: 0 bases; junction bases outside the gene matches: 5. This CDR3 contains 16 residues. The CDR3, as DNA: TGTGCCAGCAGTACCACGGACAGGGGGAGCACAGATACGCAGTATTTT. Translation gives CASSTTDRGSTDTQYF.

The chain uses TRBV28 and TRBJ1-6; a weak D match, TRBD1 (6 bases). V lost 3 bases to trimming and J lost 10 bases, with 19 bases between them. CDR3 length equals 16 residues. Germline V gene data show CDR1 as MDHEN and CDR2 as SYDVKM. CDR3 sequence reads: CASSLIGGAKHSPLHF. The CDR3 region has the DNA TGTGCCAGCAGTTTGATCGGGGGCGCAAAACACTCACCCCTCCACTTT.

The V gene is TRBV28, the J gene TRBJ1-6, with TRBD1 identical over 10 bases. The V gene end was trimmed by 6 bases and the J gene end by 10 bases; junction bases not matched to a gene: 15. Germline CDR1 and CDR2: MDHEN and SYDVKM. The CDR3 covers 17 residues. CDR3 region: CASSGTGDLLVGSPLHF. The DNA of the CDR3 is TGTGCCAGCAGCGGGACAGGGGACCTCCTTGTGGGGTCACCCCTCCACTTT.

This chain joins TRBV5-4 and TRBJ2-7; TRBD2 aligns across 9 bases. The CDR3 is made up of 17 amino acids. Germline CDR1 SGHNT, CDR2 YYREEE (reference sequence). V was clipped by 3 bases and J by 2 bases; unmatched bases: 12. The CDR3 nucleotides are TGTGCCAGCAGCTCTCGAGGGTTTCAGCGGGAGGCCTACGAGCAGTACTTC. Translating it yields CASSSRGFQREAYEQYF.

This rearrangement joins TRBV19 to TRBJ1-1; TRBD1 might be the D (5 bases). Trimming took off 4 bases at V and 5 bases at J, with 11 bases between the two ends. The CDR3 consists of 13 residues. Per the germline V gene, CDR1 is LNHDA and CDR2 is SQIVND (reference sequence). CDR3 residues: CASSSQGETEAFF. The CDR3 bases are TGTGCCAGTAGTAGTCAGGGAGAGACTGAAGCTTTCTTT.

Regarding this clone: The CDR3 does not close with the conserved phenylalanine or tryptophan, likely indicating a read error. The DNA is left out, because the CDR3 cannot be placed on it with certainty; the CDR3 is given as TCRdb lists it. The chain combines TRBV20-1 with TRBJ1-1. Termini included, the CDR3 measures 8 amino acids. Per the germline V gene, CDR1 is DFQATT and CDR2 is SNEGSKA (reference sequence). Here the CDR3 reads CSARDHPL.

V is TRBV9 and J is TRBJ2-3; no clear D. Germline-derived CDR1 and CDR2 are SGDLS and YYNGEE. There are 13 residues in the CDR3. V lost 3 bases to trimming and J lost 1 base, with 6 bases between them. The CDR3 loop reads CASSAGGTDTQYF. The CDR3 nucleotides read TGTGCCAGCAGCGCTGGAGGCACAGATACGCAGTATTTT.

The chain employs TRBV10-3 and TRBJ1-5; 8 bases are shared with TRBD1. The CDR3 consists of 13 residues. In germline, CDR1 is ENHRY, CDR2 SYGVKD. V was clipped by 6 bases and J by 5 bases; unmatched bases: 3. CDR3 nucleotides: TGTGCCATCAGCCTGACAGGGGATCAGCCCCAGCATTTT. Protein product: CAISLTGDQPQHF.

On this clone itself: Mismatch with germline at one junction end may stem from a read error. This chain joins TRBV12-3 or TRBV12-4 and TRBJ1-2; 7 bases agree with TRBD1. The CDR3 runs 12 residues. Here the CDR3 DNA reads TGTGCCAGCAGTTTAATACAGGGGAGACGTCTCTTC. It translates to CASSLIQGRRLF.

The chain's CDR3 is CARSLDPSGGRYTGELFF. CDR3 DNA: TGTGCCAGAAGCTTAGATCCTAGCGGGGGGAGGTACACCGGGGAGCTGTTTTTT. J is TRBJ2-2 and V is TRBV7-5; the DNA was not used to check the table's D call, TRBD2. TRBV7-5 is marked as a pseudogene. This CDR3 spans 18 amino acids.

V gene TRBV30 combines with J gene TRBJ2-7; 9 bases are shared with TRBD2. The germline V gene has CDR1 GTSNPN and CDR2 SVGIG (reference sequence). The J segment lost 3 bases and the V segment lost 1 base, leaving 7 bases of the junction unmatched. The CDR3 is 15 residues long. The CDR3: CAWSELAGAVYEQYF. CDR3 coding DNA: TGTGCCTGGAGTGAATTAGCGGGGGCCGTCTACGAGCAGTACTTC.

CDR3 sequence: CASSRRLAGYQETQYF. The CDR3 bases are TGTGCCAGCAGCCGAAGACTAGCGGGTTACCAAGAGACCCAGTACTTC. V and J are TRBV11-2 and TRBJ2-5; 10 nucleotides agree with TRBD2. Germline V lookup: CDR1 SGHAT, CDR2 FQNNGV. The CDR3 has 16 residues. Trimming took 5 bases from V and 0 from J; bases not matched to a gene: 6.

The gene calls are TRBV7-2 and TRBJ1-5, with TRBD1 identical over 7 bases. Germline V gene sequence: CDR1 SGHTA, CDR2 FQGNSA. The junction had 0 bases not matched to a gene; V was cut back by 3 bases and J by 1 base. The CDR3 covers 14 residues. CDR3 coding DNA: TGTGCCAGCAGCTTGGGACAGAGCAATCAGCCCCAGCATTTT. Protein: CASSLGQSNQPQHF.

The CDR3 nucleotides are TGTGCCAGCAGTCTTGGACAGGGCGGTGGCTACACCTTC. It codes for CASSLGQGGGYTF. The chain joins TRBV12-3 or TRBV12-4 to TRBJ1-2, with 8 positions matching TRBD1. This CDR3 has 13 amino acids. The trim removed 5 bases at V and 7 bases at J, leaving 6 bases unmatched.

V is TRBV19 and J is TRBJ1-1; D gene unclear. V shed 3 bases and J shed 1 base, with 9 bases lying between them. The germline V gene has CDR1 LNHDA and CDR2 SQIVND (reference sequence). This CDR3 contains 14 residues. CDR3 loop: CASSMGIGNTEAFF. CDR3 DNA sequence: TGTGCCAGTAGTATGGGCATCGGGAACACTGAAGCTTTCTTT.

The V and J genes are TRBV11-2 and TRBJ1-2; 11 bases are a match to TRBD1. V lost 5 bases to trimming and J lost 6 bases; unmatched junction nucleotides: 8. This CDR3 is 15 amino acids long. Per the germline V gene, CDR1 is SGHAT and CDR2 is FQNNGV. This CDR3 reads CASSASWTGGDGYTF. The CDR3 DNA sequence: TGTGCCAGCAGCGCGTCGTGGACAGGGGGCGATGGCTACACCTTC.

The CDR3 protein is CASTKGQGTNYGYTF. In DNA, the CDR3 is TGTGCCAGCACGAAGGGGCAGGGAACTAACTATGGCTACACCTTC. This chain links TRBV6-6 with TRBJ1-2; TRBD1 is a possible D gene (5 bases). The CDR3 is 15 residues long. V gave up 7 bases and J gave up 0 bases, with 15 bases separating them. Germline V gene sequence: CDR1 MNHNY, CDR2 SVGAGI (reference sequence).

This clone was picked up one time. The V call is TRBV5-6, the J call TRBJ2-5; possibly TRBD1 or TRBD2 for D (5 bases each). The V end lost 4 bases, the J end lost 5 bases, and 21 bases lay between the germline ends. The CDR3 runs to 16 residues. In germline, CDR1 is SGHDT, CDR2 YYEEEE. CDR3 DNA sequence: TGTGCCAGCAGCACCCCTGGGACGCCGAAGGAGGAGACCCAGTACTTC. It codes for CASSTPGTPKEETQYF.

Only one count was recorded for this clone. This chain links TRBV4-3 with TRBJ1-1; TRBD1 agrees at 7 bases. V shed 4 bases, J shed 4 bases, and the junction held 9 bases outside the gene matches. CDR1 is LGHNA, CDR2 YSLEER, per germline. This CDR3 has 15 residues. The CDR3 is CASSPNQGGATEAFF. Here the CDR3 DNA reads TGCGCCAGCAGCCCCAACCAGGGGGGAGCCACTGAAGCTTTCTTT.

This chain uses TRBV3-1 (or the pseudogene TRBV3-2) with TRBJ1-2; 7 bases agree with TRBD1. J gave up 6 bases and V 7 bases, and 5 bases lay outside the gene matches. CDR3 size: 12 residues. Germline CDR1 is LGHDT and CDR2 is YNNKEL (reference sequence). The CDR3 DNA reads TGTGCCAGCACCAACACAGGGGATGGCTACACCTTC. Its translation is CASTNTGDGYTF.

The V call is TRBV7-8, the J call TRBJ1-2, with D hard to call. The germline CDR1 and CDR2 sequences are SGHVS and FQNEAQ. V lost 0 bases and J 5 bases, leaving 7 bases between the germline ends. The CDR3 loop spans 13 amino acids. In nucleotides, the CDR3 is TGTGCCAGCAGCTTAGCTGGAGGGTATGGCTACACCTTC. Translated, it gives CASSLAGGYGYTF.

This sequence joins TRBV6-1 and TRBJ1-6; possible D gene TRBD1, 5 bases. Germline CDR1 MNHNS, CDR2 SASEGT. Trimming stripped 4 bases from V and 10 bases from J, with 20 bases between. CDR3 length: 16 residues. CDR3 DNA sequence: TGTGCCAGCAGTGCGTTAAACGCAGGGTCGGGGTCACCCCTCCACTTT. Protein product: CASSALNAGSGSPLHF.

Worth noting for this clone: The junction and the germline gene differ at one end; a read error may be behind it. The rearrangement uses TRBV7-7 and TRBJ2-7; perhaps D is TRBD1 or TRBD2 (6 bases each). This CDR3 is 15 amino acids long. Germline V gene data show CDR1 as SSHAT and CDR2 as FNYEAQ (reference sequence). Here the CDR3 DNA reads TGTGCTAGCAGCCCGGGGGCTGACCCTATCTACGAGCAGTACTTC. This translates into CASSPGADPIYEQYF. Drawing the rest from reference TRBV7-7 and TRBJ2-7, the complete variable domain is GAGVSQSPRYKVTKRGQDVTLRCDPISSHATLYWYQQALGQGPEFLTYFNYEAQPDKSGLPSDRFSAERPEGSISTLTIQRTEQRDSAMYRCASSPGADPIYEQYFGPGTRLTVT.

The chain combines TRBV24-1 with TRBJ2-2, with 11 bases fitting TRBD1. Germline loops: CDR1 KGHDR, CDR2 SFDVKD. This CDR3 has 18 amino acids. Germline trimming cut 5 bases from V and 4 bases from J; bases unmatched to any gene: 11. CDR3 protein: CATSGPPGQGDSTGELFF. The DNA for the CDR3 is TGTGCCACCAGTGGCCCACCGGGACAGGGGGACAGCACCGGGGAGCTGTTTTTT.

This rearrangement joins TRBV15 to TRBJ1-1; tentatively, D is TRBD1 (5 bases). There are 13 residues in the CDR3. Trimming took off 3 bases at V and 6 bases at J, with 11 bases between the two ends. Germline CDR1 is LNHNV and CDR2 is YYDKDF (reference sequence). The CDR3 DNA is TGTGCCACCAGCAGGACAGAGCGATCTGAAGCTTTCTTT. Translating it yields CATSRTERSEAFF.

This chain uses TRBV7-9 with TRBJ1-3; D remains ambiguous. This CDR3 is 13 amino acids long. Trimming cost V 5 bases and J 5 bases, with 10 bases left between them. The germline gives CDR1 SEHNR, CDR2 FQNEAQ (reference sequence). CDR3 sequence (DNA): TGTGCCAGCAGCGCCGGTACTCGAAACACCATATATTTT. Translated: CASSAGTRNTIYF.

The chain combines TRBV19 with TRBJ1-1, with D possibly TRBD1 on 6 matching bases. V was cut by 7 bases and J by 0 bases, with 15 bases left in between. Germline V gene data show CDR1 as LNHDA and CDR2 as SQIVND (reference sequence). The CDR3 has 15 amino acids. The CDR3 DNA follows: TGTGCCAGTATGAAAGGGGGTAGAATGAACACTGAAGCTTTCTTT. This translates into CASMKGGRMNTEAFF.

V and J are TRBV5-4 and TRBJ1-4; weak D call: TRBD1 (6 bases). The V end lost 0 bases, the J end lost 7 bases, and 16 bases lay between the germline ends. This CDR3 spans 16 amino acids. The germline CDR1 and CDR2 sequences are SGHNT and YYREEE (reference sequence). In DNA, the CDR3 is TGTGCCAGCAGCTTGGCTGGGGGGGCCGGTGGTGAAAAACTGTTTTTT. Its protein is CASSLAGGAGGEKLFF.